The 18 T cell receptor beta chains reported below all come from one sample, sequenced in a study of blood T cell repertoires in COVID-19. Measured with immunoSEQ multiplex PCR; TCRdb has only the in-frame clones, and not every one. The profile shows about 240,000 clones, about 80% of them singletons. The sequenced sample consisted of peripheral blood. These receptors originate from a woman of 80 years or more with acute or convalescent COVID-19.

This clone was counted only a few times. The chain combines TRBV2 with TRBJ2-3; D is uncertain. This CDR3 is 12 amino acids long. CDR1 is SNHLY and CDR2 is FYNNEI in the germline V gene. V lost 6 bases to trimming and J lost 13 bases, with 17 bases between them. For the CDR3, the DNA is TGTGCCAGCAGCAGCAAAGCGACTTTGGAGTATTTT. Protein product: CASSSKATLEYF.

This clone was counted a few times. As DNA, the CDR3 is TGTGCCAGCAGCGGAGTTCGGACAGGGGGGGTCCTAAATGAAAAACTGTTTTTT. The encoded protein is CASSGVRTGGVLNEKLFF. The chain recombines TRBV5-6 with TRBJ1-4; 10 bases are shared with TRBD1. Germline CDR1 is SGHDT and CDR2 is YYEEEE. The trim removed 4 bases at V and 5 bases at J, leaving 14 bases unmatched. The CDR3 runs to 18 residues.

The V gene is TRBV7-9, the J gene TRBJ2-7; D may be TRBD1 (6 bases). The CDR3 consists of 13 residues. Germline V lookup: CDR1 SEHNR, CDR2 FQNEAQ (reference sequence). Between the trimmed V and J ends, which lost 6 bases and 3 bases, there was a span of 12 bases. CDR3: CASSFKGGYEQYF. CDR3 coding DNA: TGTGCCAGCAGTTTCAAAGGGGGCTACGAGCAGTACTTC.

As to this clone: One end of the junction does not line up with germline, which may come from a read error. The V gene is TRBV3-1 (or the pseudogene TRBV3-2), the J gene TRBJ1-3, with D possibly being TRBD1 (6 bases). The CDR3 extends over 14 amino acids. Per germline, CDR1 LGHDT and CDR2 YNNKEL (reference sequence). The CDR3 here is CASSPSYRSDRPRF. In DNA, the CDR3 is TGTGCCAGCAGCCCATCCTATCGCTCCGACAGGCCCCGATTT.

This chain joins TRBV15 and TRBJ1-2, with D perhaps TRBD1 (5 bases). V gave up 0 bases and J gave up 0 bases, with 11 bases separating them. The CDR3 extends over 16 amino acids. The germline V gene encodes CDR1 LNHNV and CDR2 YYDKDF (reference sequence). The CDR3 bases are TGTGCCACCAGCAGAGATAAGACAGTTACTAACTATGGCTACACCTTC. It specifies CATSRDKTVTNYGYTF.

The genes are TRBV29-1 and TRBJ2-5, with D possibly being TRBD2 (5 bases). This CDR3 spans 11 amino acids. Germline CDR1 SQVTM, CDR2 ANQGSEA. Trimming stripped 7 bases from V and 2 bases from J, with 8 bases between. The CDR3 nucleotides read TGCAGCGCAGGACTGCAAGAGACCCAGTACTTC. This encodes CSAGLQETQYF.

V usage is TRBV6-5 and J usage is TRBJ1-1; 9 bases are shared with TRBD1. CDR1 is MNHEY, CDR2 SVGAGI, per germline. Trimming cost V 4 bases and J 4 bases; bases outside gene matches: 4. The length of the CDR3 is 14 residues. CDR3 in amino acids: CASSSQGAGTEAFF. CDR3 coding DNA: TGTGCCAGCAGTTCACAGGGGGCGGGCACTGAAGCTTTCTTT.

J is TRBJ1-5 and V is TRBV3-1 (or the pseudogene TRBV3-2), with TRBD1 as a possible D gene (5 bases). CDR3 size: 13 residues. Deletions cut 1 base from V and 11 bases from J, with 12 bases between. The germline V gene encodes CDR1 LGHDT and CDR2 YNNKEL (reference sequence). DNA for the CDR3: TGTGCCAGCAGCCAAGCCCAGGGATCAGCCCAGCATTTT. This translates into CASSQAQGSAQHF.

The chain carries TRBV5-4 and TRBJ1-2; maybe TRBD1 (6 bases). V was clipped by 6 bases and J by 2 bases, with 14 bases between them. The germline V gene encodes CDR1 SGHNT and CDR2 YYREEE (reference sequence). CDR3 length: 14 amino acids. CDR3 sequence: CASNGGAKNYGYTF. The CDR3, as DNA: TGTGCCAGCAATGGGGGGGCGAAGAACTATGGCTACACCTTC.

V gene TRBV7-3 combines with J gene TRBJ2-6, with D possibly TRBD1 on 6 matching bases. Trimming cost V 5 bases and J 3 bases, with 17 bases left between them. Per germline, CDR1 SGHTA and CDR2 FQGTGA. This CDR3 comprises 17 residues. CDR3 sequence: CASSPRTGISGANVLTF. The CDR3 nucleotides read TGTGCCAGCAGCCCCCGAACAGGGATCAGTGGGGCCAACGTCCTGACTTTC.

V and J are TRBV7-9 and TRBJ2-5, with 7 nucleotides matching TRBD2. CDR3 length equals 13 residues. Trimming at V came to 7 bases and at J to 2 bases, leaving 4 bases not matched to a gene. Per germline, CDR1 SEHNR and CDR2 FQNEAQ (reference sequence). CDR3 region: CASNGRNQETQYF. In nucleotides, the CDR3 is TGTGCCAGCAACGGGAGGAATCAAGAGACCCAGTACTTC. Full variable domain (rest looked up from reference TRBV7-9 and TRBJ2-5): DTGVSQNPRHKITKRGQNVTFRCDPISEHNRLYWYRQTLGQGPEFLTYFQNEAQLEKSRLLSDRFSAERPKGSFSTLEIQRTEQGDSAMYLCASNGRNQETQYFGPGTRLLVL.

This clone showed up just once. The CDR3 is CASSARDREPDTQYF. The CDR3 DNA sequence: TGTGCCAGCAGCGCCCGGGACAGGGAGCCAGATACGCAGTATTTT. The chain couples TRBV27 to TRBJ2-3; TRBD1 agrees at 9 bases. This CDR3 is 15 amino acids long. Germline CDR1 MNHEY, CDR2 SMNVEV (reference sequence). V shed 6 bases and J 4 bases; nucleotides not matched to a gene: 8.

J is TRBJ2-7 and V is TRBV5-6; D perhaps matches TRBD1 (5 bases). CDR1 is SGHDT and CDR2 is YYEEEE in the germline V gene. The CDR3 extends over 12 amino acids. V lost 3 bases to trimming and J lost 4 bases, with 8 bases between them. This CDR3 is CASSSRQYEQYF. In DNA, the CDR3 is TGTGCCAGCAGCTCCAGACAGTACGAGCAGTACTTC.

The chain couples TRBV7-9 to TRBJ2-1; TRBD1 matches 9 bases. The CDR3 has 15 residues. Germline assignment: CDR1 SEHNR and CDR2 FQNEAQ (reference sequence). Germline trimming cut 5 bases from V and 4 bases from J; bases unmatched to any gene: 6. This CDR3 reads CASSRDRGGYNEQFF. In nucleotides, the CDR3 is TGTGCCAGCAGCCGTGACAGGGGGGGATACAATGAGCAGTTCTTC.

This clone was observed once. The rearrangement links TRBV27 to TRBJ2-1, with 12 bases identical to TRBD2. The germline CDR1 and CDR2 sequences are MNHEY and SMNVEV (reference sequence). The CDR3 runs to 17 residues. The trim removed 8 bases at V and 1 base at J, leaving 9 bases unmatched. CDR3 amino acids: CASQGLAGRKSYNEQFF. The DNA of the CDR3 is TGTGCCAGCCAAGGACTAGCGGGGAGAAAATCCTACAATGAGCAGTTCTTC.

This chain joins TRBV21-1 and TRBJ2-4; TRBD2, the table's D call, was not compared with the DNA. TRBV21-1 is designated a pseudogene. CDR3 length: 18 amino acids. The CDR3 region is CASSKAQRTSGGWDIQYF. The CDR3 DNA reads as TGTGCCAGCAGCAAAGCGCAACGGACTAGCGGGGGGTGGGACATTCAGTACTTC.

The rearrangement links TRBV21-1 to TRBJ1-5; the D call in the table, TRBD1, was not verified against the DNA. TRBV21-1 is a recognized pseudogene. The CDR3 runs to 16 residues. The CDR3 DNA reads TGTGCCAGCAGCAAAGTGGGCACAGAACTCAATCAGCCCCAGCATTTT. This translates into CASSKVGTELNQPQHF.

CDR3 bases: TGTGCCAGCAGCCCAGCGGGCAGGCTTTCCTCCTACGAGCAGTACTTC. It codes for CASSPAGRLSSYEQYF. The chain carries TRBV9 and TRBJ2-7, with TRBD2 as a possible D gene (6 bases). V lost 4 bases, J lost 0 bases, and 17 bases lay in between. The CDR3 loop spans 16 amino acids. Germline CDR1 reads SGDLS; CDR2 reads YYNGEE.